The subject of this entry is one TCR beta chain. The CDR3 is made up of 14 amino acids. With 7 bases removed from V and 2 bases from J, the gap between germline ends came to 12 bases. From germline, CDR1 is LNHDA and CDR2 SQIVND (reference sequence). The record originates from a study of lymphopenia after photon versus proton radiotherapy. Assay used: immunoSEQ multiplex PCR; TCRdb lists only in-frame clones, some missing. The table shows 40,000 to 45,000 clones, with around 81% occurring only once. The sample consisted of peripheral blood, taken from a patient treated with proton-based radiotherapy. This sequence was found in an older woman with pancreatic cancer. This sequence joins TRBV19 and TRBJ2-1, with TRBD1 as a possible D gene (5 bases). The CDR3 loop reads CASKQGETYNEQFF. The CDR3 bases are TGTGCCAGTAAGCAGGGTGAAACCTACAATGAGCAGTTCTTC. The entire variable domain, with the rest obtained from reference TRBV19 and TRBJ2-1, is as follows: DGGITQSPKYLFRKEGQNVTLSCEQNLNHDAMYWYRQDPGQGLRLIYYSQIVNDFQKGDIAEGYSVSREKKESFPLTVTSAQKNPTAFYLCASKQGETYNEQFFGPGTRLTVL.